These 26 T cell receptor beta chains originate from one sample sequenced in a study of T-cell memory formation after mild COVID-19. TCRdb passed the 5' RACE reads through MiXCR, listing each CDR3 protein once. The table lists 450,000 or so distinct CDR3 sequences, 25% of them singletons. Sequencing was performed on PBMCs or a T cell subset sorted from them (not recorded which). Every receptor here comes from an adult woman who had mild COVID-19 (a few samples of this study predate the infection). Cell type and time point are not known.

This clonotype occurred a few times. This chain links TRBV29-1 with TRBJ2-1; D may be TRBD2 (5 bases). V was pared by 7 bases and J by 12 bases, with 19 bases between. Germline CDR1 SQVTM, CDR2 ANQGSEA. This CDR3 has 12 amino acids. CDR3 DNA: TGCAGCGGCATGACTCATCTAGCCGGGCAGTTCTTC. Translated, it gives CSGMTHLAGQFF.

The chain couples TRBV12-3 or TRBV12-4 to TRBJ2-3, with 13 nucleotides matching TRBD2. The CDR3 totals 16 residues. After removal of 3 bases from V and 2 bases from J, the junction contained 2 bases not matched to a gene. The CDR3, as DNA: TGTGCCAGCAGTTTGGGACTAGCGGGGCCCACAGATACGCAGTATTTT. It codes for CASSLGLAGPTDTQYF.

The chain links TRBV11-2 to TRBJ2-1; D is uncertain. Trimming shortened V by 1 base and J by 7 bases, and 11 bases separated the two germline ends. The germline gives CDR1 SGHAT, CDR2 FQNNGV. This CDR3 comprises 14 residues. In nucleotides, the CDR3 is TGTGCCAGCAGCTTAGCCCGGGTCGGGAATGAGCAGTTCTTC. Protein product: CASSLARVGNEQFF.

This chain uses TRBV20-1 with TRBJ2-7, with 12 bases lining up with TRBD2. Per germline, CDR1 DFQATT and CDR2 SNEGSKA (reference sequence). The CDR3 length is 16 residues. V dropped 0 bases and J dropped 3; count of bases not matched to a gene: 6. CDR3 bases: TGCAGTGCTAGAGAACTAGCGGGAGGCCCTAACTACGAGCAGTACTTC. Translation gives CSARELAGGPNYEQYF.

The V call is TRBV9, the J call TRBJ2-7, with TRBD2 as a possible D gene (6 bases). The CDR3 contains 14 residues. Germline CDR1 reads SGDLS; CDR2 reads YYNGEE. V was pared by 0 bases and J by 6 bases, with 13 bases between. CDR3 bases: TGTGCCAGCAGCGTAGCGGGAGAGTCTGGCGAGCAGTACTTC. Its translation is CASSVAGESGEQYF. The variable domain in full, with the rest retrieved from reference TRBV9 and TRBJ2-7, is DSGVTQTPKHLITATGQRVTLRCSPRSGDLSVYWYQQSLDQGLQFLIQYYNGEERAKGNILERFSAQQFPDLHSELNLSSLELGDSALYFCASSVAGESGEQYFGPGTRLTVT.

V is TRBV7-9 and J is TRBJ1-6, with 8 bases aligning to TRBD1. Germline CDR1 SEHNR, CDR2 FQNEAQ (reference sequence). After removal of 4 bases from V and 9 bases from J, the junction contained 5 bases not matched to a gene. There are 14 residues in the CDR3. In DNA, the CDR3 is TGTGCCAGCAGCTCGCAGGGGGCGATTTCACCCCTCCACTTT. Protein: CASSSQGAISPLHF.

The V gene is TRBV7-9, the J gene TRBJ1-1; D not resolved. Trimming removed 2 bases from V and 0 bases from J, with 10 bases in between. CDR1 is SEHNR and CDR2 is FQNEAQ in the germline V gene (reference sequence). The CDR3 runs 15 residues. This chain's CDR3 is CASSLKVVLNTEAFF. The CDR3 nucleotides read TGTGCCAGCAGCTTAAAGGTAGTCTTGAACACTGAAGCTTTCTTT.

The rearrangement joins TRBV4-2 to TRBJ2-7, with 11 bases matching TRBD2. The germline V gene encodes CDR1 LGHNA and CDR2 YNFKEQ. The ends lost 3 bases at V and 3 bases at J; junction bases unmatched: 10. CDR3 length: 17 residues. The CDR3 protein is CASSQTSGLAGGYEQYF. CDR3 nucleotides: TGTGCCAGCAGCCAGACGTCGGGCCTAGCGGGGGGCTACGAGCAGTACTTC.

DNA of the CDR3: TGTGCCAGCAGCCAACTCCCGGGACTAGCGGAGCCCTCCTACGAGCAGTACTTC. This encodes CASSQLPGLAEPSYEQYF. V gene TRBV3-1 combines with J gene TRBJ2-7; 11 bases line up with TRBD2. Trimming cost V 2 bases and J 0 bases; bases outside gene matches: 9. The germline V gene encodes CDR1 LGHDT and CDR2 YNNKEL (reference sequence). This CDR3 comprises 18 residues.

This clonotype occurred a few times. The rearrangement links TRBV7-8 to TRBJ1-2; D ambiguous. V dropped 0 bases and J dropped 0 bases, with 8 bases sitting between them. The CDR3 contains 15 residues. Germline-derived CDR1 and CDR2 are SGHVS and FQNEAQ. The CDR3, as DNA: TGTGCCAGCAGCTTAGCTGATCGGACTAACTATGGCTACACCTTC. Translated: CASSLADRTNYGYTF.

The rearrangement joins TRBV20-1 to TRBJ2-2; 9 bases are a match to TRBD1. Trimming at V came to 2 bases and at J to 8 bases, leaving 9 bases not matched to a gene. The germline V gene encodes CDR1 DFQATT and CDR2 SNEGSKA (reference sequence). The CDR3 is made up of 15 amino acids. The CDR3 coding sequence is TGCAGTGCTAGACCTAGGGACAGGGTAACTGGGGAGCTGTTTTTT. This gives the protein CSARPRDRVTGELFF.

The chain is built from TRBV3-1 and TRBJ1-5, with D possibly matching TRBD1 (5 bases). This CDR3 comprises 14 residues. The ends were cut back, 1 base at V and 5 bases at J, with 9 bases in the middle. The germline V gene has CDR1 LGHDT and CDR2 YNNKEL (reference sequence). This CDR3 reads CASSQVPGDQPQHF. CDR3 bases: TGTGCCAGCAGCCAAGTGCCGGGGGATCAGCCCCAGCATTTT.

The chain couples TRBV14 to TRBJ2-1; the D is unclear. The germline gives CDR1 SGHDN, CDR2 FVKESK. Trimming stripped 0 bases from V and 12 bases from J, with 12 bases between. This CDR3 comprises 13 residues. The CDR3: CASSQDLAVAQFF. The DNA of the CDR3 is TGTGCCAGCAGCCAAGATTTAGCCGTGGCGCAGTTCTTC.

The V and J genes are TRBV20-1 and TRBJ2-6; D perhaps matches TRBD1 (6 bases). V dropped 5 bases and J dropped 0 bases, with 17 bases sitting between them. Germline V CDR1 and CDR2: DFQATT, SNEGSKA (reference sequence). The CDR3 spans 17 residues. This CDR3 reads CSASTGTRSSGANVLTF. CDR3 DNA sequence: TGCAGTGCTTCTACCGGGACACGGAGCTCTGGGGCCAACGTCCTGACTTTC.

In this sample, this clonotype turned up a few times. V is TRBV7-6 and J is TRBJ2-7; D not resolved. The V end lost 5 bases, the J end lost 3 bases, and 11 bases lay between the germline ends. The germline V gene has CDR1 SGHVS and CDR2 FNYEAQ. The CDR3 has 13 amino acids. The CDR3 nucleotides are TGTGCCAGCAGCCAAATGGGTTTCTACGAGCAGTACTTC. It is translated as CASSQMGFYEQYF.

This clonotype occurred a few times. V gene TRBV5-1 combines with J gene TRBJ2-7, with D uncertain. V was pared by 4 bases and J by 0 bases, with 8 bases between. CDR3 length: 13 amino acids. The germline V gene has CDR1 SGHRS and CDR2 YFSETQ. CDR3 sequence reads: CASSPETSYEQYF. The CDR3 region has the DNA TGCGCCAGCAGCCCAGAAACCTCCTACGAGCAGTACTTC.

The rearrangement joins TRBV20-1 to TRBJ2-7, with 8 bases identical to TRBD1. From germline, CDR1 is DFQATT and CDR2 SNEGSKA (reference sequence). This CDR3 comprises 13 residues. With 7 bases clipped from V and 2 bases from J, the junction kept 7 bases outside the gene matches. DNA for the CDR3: TGCAGTGTTCAGAGGGACAGGCCCTACGAGCAGTACTTC. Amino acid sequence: CSVQRDRPYEQYF.

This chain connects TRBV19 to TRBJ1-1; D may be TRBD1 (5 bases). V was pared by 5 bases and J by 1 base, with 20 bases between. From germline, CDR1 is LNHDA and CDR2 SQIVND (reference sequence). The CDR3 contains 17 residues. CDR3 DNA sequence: TGTGCCAGTAGTTACGACAGATGGGCCGGCTCGAACACTGAAGCTTTCTTT. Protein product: CASSYDRWAGSNTEAFF. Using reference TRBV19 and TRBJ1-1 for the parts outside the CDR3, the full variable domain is DGGITQSPKYLFRKEGQNVTLSCEQNLNHDAMYWYRQDPGQGLRLIYYSQIVNDFQKGDIAEGYSVSREKKESFPLTVTSAQKNPTAFYLCASSYDRWAGSNTEAFFGQGTRLTVV.

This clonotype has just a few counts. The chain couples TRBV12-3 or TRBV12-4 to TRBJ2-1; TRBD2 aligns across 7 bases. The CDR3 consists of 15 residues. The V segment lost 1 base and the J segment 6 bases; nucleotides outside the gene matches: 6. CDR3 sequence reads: CASSLGAGVSNEQFF. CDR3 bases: TGTGCCAGCAGTTTAGGGGCGGGGGTCAGCAATGAGCAGTTCTTC.

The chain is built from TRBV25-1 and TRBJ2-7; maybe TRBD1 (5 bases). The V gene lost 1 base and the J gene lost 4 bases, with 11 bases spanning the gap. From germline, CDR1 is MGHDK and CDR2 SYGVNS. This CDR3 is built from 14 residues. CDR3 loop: CASSEWGRAYEQYF. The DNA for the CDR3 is TGTGCCAGCAGTGAATGGGGCAGAGCTTACGAGCAGTACTTC.

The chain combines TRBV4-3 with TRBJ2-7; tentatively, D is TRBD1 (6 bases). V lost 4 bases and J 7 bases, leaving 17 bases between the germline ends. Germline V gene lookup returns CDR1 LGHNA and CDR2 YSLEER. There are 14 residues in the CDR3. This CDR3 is CASSPRQDWKEQYF. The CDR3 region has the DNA TGCGCCAGCAGCCCCCGACAGGATTGGAAGGAGCAGTACTTC.

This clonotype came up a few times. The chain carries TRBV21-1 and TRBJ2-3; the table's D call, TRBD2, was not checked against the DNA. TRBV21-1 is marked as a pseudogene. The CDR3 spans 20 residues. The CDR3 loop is CASSNPARTSGVGSTDTQYF. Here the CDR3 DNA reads TGTGCCAGCAGCAACCCAGCCAGGACTAGCGGGGTCGGGAGCACAGATACGCAGTATTTT.

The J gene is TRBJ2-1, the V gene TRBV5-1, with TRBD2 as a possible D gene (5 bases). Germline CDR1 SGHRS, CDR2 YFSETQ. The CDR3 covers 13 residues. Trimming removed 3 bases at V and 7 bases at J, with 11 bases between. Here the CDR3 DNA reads TGCGCCAGCAGCTCCGGGAAGGGAAATGAGCAGTTCTTC. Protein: CASSSGKGNEQFF.

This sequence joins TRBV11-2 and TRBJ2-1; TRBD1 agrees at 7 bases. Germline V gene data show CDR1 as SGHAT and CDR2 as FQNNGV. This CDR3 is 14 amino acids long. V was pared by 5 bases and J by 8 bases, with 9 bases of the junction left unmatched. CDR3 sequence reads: CASSLKTGLDEQFF. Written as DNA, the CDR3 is TGTGCCAGCAGCCTAAAGACAGGGCTCGATGAGCAGTTCTTC.

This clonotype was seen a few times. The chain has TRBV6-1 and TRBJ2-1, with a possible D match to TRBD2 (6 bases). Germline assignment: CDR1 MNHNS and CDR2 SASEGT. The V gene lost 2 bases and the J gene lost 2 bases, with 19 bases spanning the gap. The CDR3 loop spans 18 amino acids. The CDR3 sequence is CASSERDWDGRPYNEQFF. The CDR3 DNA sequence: TGTGCCAGCAGTGAAAGGGACTGGGACGGTCGCCCCTACAATGAGCAGTTCTTC.

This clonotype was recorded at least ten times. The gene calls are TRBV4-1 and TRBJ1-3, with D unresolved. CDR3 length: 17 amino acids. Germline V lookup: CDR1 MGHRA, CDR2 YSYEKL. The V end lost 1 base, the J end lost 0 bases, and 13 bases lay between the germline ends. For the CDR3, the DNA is TGCGCCAGCAGCCAAGTCCCCGGCCCAAGCTCTGGAAACACCATATATTTT. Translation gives CASSQVPGPSSGNTIYF.